Shown below are 7 T cell receptor beta chains from a single sample sequenced in a study of cytomegalovirus exposure and HLA in healthy donors. This PCR relied on a set of 60 Vbeta primers and 13 Jbeta primers. This table comes from immunoSEQ multiplex PCR, and its TCRdb copy is limited to in-frame clones, with some not included. The top ten hold 0.3% to 0.35% of the sample, which has roughly 250,000 clones, 80% seen once. Sequencing was done on a sample of PBMCs. All receptors derive from a girl aged 2 to 9 in good health and CMV-seronegative.

The J gene is TRBJ2-7, the V gene TRBV19; unclear D gene. Germline loops: CDR1 LNHDA, CDR2 SQIVND (reference sequence). V shed 3 bases and J shed 8 bases, with 17 bases lying between them. This CDR3 region has 14 residues. Written as DNA, the CDR3 is TGTGCCAGTAGTATTCTATTTCCCCACTCCCAGCAGTACTTC. This encodes CASSILFPHSQQYF.

The rearrangement joins TRBV6-1 to TRBJ2-7, with TRBD2 as a possible D gene (6 bases). Trimming removed 4 bases from V and 6 bases from J, with 13 bases in between. In germline, CDR1 is MNHNS, CDR2 SASEGT. This CDR3 has 13 amino acids. This chain's CDR3 is CASSGHPTSEQYF. In nucleotides, the CDR3 is TGTGCCAGCAGTGGGCACCCGACTAGCGAGCAGTACTTC.

The V gene is TRBV6-6, the J gene TRBJ2-1; tentative D call: TRBD1 (6 bases). CDR3 length: 16 amino acids. From germline, CDR1 is MNHNY and CDR2 SVGAGI (reference sequence). Trimming took off 4 bases at V and 8 bases at J, with 21 bases between the two ends. In DNA form, the CDR3 reads TGTGCCAGCAGTTTCGCAAGCGATTCAGGGGACCATGAGCAGTTCTTC. Its protein is CASSFASDSGDHEQFF.

The chain joins TRBV18 to TRBJ1-2; 9 bases match TRBD1. Germline CDR1 KGHSH, CDR2 LQKENI. CDR3 length equals 14 residues. The ends lost 3 bases at V and 7 bases at J; junction bases unmatched: 6. CDR3 bases: TGTGCCAGCTCACCGGGACAGGGAAATTTTGGCTACACCTTC. As protein: CASSPGQGNFGYTF.

This chain joins TRBV25-1 and TRBJ2-2; D is perhaps TRBD1 (6 bases). This CDR3 has 15 amino acids. CDR1 and CDR2 (germline): MGHDK, SYGVNS. V was trimmed by 4 bases and J by 6 bases, leaving 15 bases between them. The CDR3 loop reads CASSGQGGVPGELFF. CDR3 sequence (DNA): TGTGCCAGCAGTGGACAAGGGGGAGTCCCCGGGGAGCTGTTTTTT.

The rearrangement links TRBV18 to TRBJ1-2, with D perhaps matching TRBD1 (5 bases). The ends were cut back, 1 base at V and 5 bases at J, with 11 bases in the middle. The CDR3 covers 14 residues. Per germline, CDR1 KGHSH and CDR2 LQKENI. As DNA, the CDR3 is TGTGCCAGCTCACCACGGGGCCGGGAGTATGGCTACACCTTC. It translates to CASSPRGREYGYTF.

The rearrangement links TRBV6-5 to TRBJ2-3; 7 bases are a match to TRBD2. The V gene end was trimmed by 2 bases and the J gene end by 5 bases; junction bases not matched to a gene: 10. Germline CDR1 reads MNHEY; CDR2 reads SVGAGI. The CDR3 is 16 residues long. The CDR3 spells CASSYLRGRALDTQYF. For the CDR3, the DNA is TGTGCCAGCAGTTACCTACGTGGGAGGGCCCTAGATACGCAGTATTTT.